The rows below give T cell receptor beta chains drawn from one sample of a study of CD8 T cells in Susac syndrome. MiXCR was run by TCRdb on the immunoSEQ multiplex PCR reads, yielding one entry per CDR3 protein. The sample includes under 150,000 distinct CDR3 sequences, around 95% of them seen just once. The material sequenced was CD4+ T cells from PBMCs. The source is a human donor with Susac syndrome. The CDR3 runs from the conserved cysteine through the conserved F or W. A D gene is named only where the DNA matches it firmly. Size values are once, few and many counts, or a class for expanded clones, and some rows have none.

size: .
D: TRBD1
V: TRBV29-1
J: TRBJ2-5
DNA: TGCAGCGTGGACCTTGGGACAGGGGGCAGAGAGACCCAGTACTTC
CDR3: CSVDLGTGGRETQYF

size: .
D: TRBD2
V: TRBV7-3
J: TRBJ2-1
DNA: TGTGCCAGCAGCTATAGCGGGGGGAACAATGAGCAGTTCTTC
CDR3: CASSYSGGNNEQFF

size: .
D: .
V: TRBV7-3
J: TRBJ2-3
DNA: TGTGCCAGCAGCCTTGGAGGAAACACAGATACGCAGTATTTT
CDR3: CASSLGGNTDTQYF

size: .
D: .
V: TRBV21-1
J: TRBJ2-7
DNA: TGTGCCAGCAGCAAATTCCCGCCCTACGAGCAGTACTTC
CDR3: CASSKFPPYEQYF

size: once
D: TRBD1
V: TRBV12-3/TRBV12-4
J: TRBJ2-7
DNA: TGTGCCAGCAACCGACAGGGACAGCCCTACGAGCAGTACTTC
CDR3: CASNRQGQPYEQYF

size: .
D: TRBD1
V: TRBV5-1
J: TRBJ2-1
DNA: TGCGCCAGCAGCATCGGGACAGGTGCGAATGAGCAGTTCTTC
CDR3: CASSIGTGANEQFF

size: .
D: .
V: TRBV2
J: TRBJ1-6
DNA: TGTGCCAGCAGCCAAGGGACATCCTATAATTCACCCCTCCACTTT
CDR3: CASSQGTSYNSPLHF

size: .
D: .
V: TRBV11-2
J: TRBJ2-2
DNA: TGTGCCAGCAGCCCAAGGCGGGGCCACACCGGGGAGCTGTTTTTT
CDR3: CASSPRRGHTGELFF

size: .
D: TRBD1
V: TRBV29-1
J: TRBJ1-6
DNA: TGCAGCGCCGCAGAGGGACAGGGTTCACCCCTCCACTTT
CDR3: CSAAEGQGSPLHF

size: .
D: TRBD1
V: TRBV20-1
J: TRBJ2-5
DNA: TGCAGTGAACGGACAGGGGAAGAGACCCAGTACTTC
CDR3: CSERTGEETQYF

size: .
D: .
V: TRBV20-1
J: TRBJ2-1
DNA: TGCAGTGCTATAGCGGACTACAATGAGCAGTTCTTC
CDR3: CSAIADYNEQFF

size: .
D: .
V: TRBV20-1
J: TRBJ1-2
DNA: TGCAGTGCTAGAGCAGATACGGGGCGCCCGGGCTATGGCTACACCTTC
CDR3: CSARADTGRPGYGYTF

size: .
D: TRBD1
V: TRBV6-5
J: TRBJ1-5
DNA: TGTGCCAGCAGACCGGACAGGGGGCTGCAGCCCCAGCATTTT
CDR3: CASRPDRGLQPQHF